What follows are 29 T cell receptor beta chains derived from one specimen sequenced in a study of OX40 agonist ivuxolimab in advanced cancers. This table comes from immunoSEQ multiplex PCR, and its TCRdb copy is limited to in-frame clones, with some not included. Of some 48,000 clones listed, about four fifths are singletons. This sample comprised CD4+ or CD8+ T cells sorted from blood, obtained in a trial of the OX40 agonist ivuxolimab. The receptor source for this set is an adult with an advanced solid tumor such as melanoma, head and neck, liver or kidney cancer.

This clone is a singleton in its sample. The chain couples TRBV28 to TRBJ2-5, with 11 bases matching TRBD1. In germline, CDR1 is MDHEN, CDR2 SYDVKM. V lost 6 bases to trimming and J lost 11 bases; unmatched junction nucleotides: 11. This CDR3 contains 14 residues. This CDR3 reads CASSQGQGAREQYF. The CDR3, as DNA: TGTGCCAGCAGCCAAGGACAGGGGGCGCGAGAGCAGTACTTC.

The table lists this clone with a count of one. The chain has TRBV18 and TRBJ1-1; the D is unclear. The germline gives CDR1 KGHSH, CDR2 LQKENI. V was cut by 1 base and J by 5 bases, with 11 bases left in between. This CDR3 region has 14 residues. CDR3 in DNA: TGTGCCAGCTCACCACAGGGAGGAGGTACTGAAGCTTTCTTT. Translating it yields CASSPQGGGTEAFF. The variable domain in full, with the rest retrieved from reference TRBV18 and TRBJ1-1, is NAGVMQNPRHLVRRRGQEARLRCSPMKGHSHVYWYRQLPEEGLKFMVYLQKENIIDESGMPKERFSAEFPKEGPSILRIQQVVRGDSAAYFCASSPQGGGTEAFFGQGTRLTVV.

V and J are TRBV19 and TRBJ1-4; D uncertain. V lost 0 bases and J 1 base, leaving 3 bases between the germline ends. This CDR3 has 14 residues. Germline CDR1 and CDR2: LNHDA and SQIVND (reference sequence). The CDR3 nucleotides are TGTGCCAGTAGTATAGATAGAACTAATGAAAAACTGTTTTTT. Its translation: CASSIDRTNEKLFF.

The chain links TRBV7-8 to TRBJ2-2; the D is unclear. In germline, CDR1 is SGHVS, CDR2 FQNEAQ. The CDR3 runs to 12 residues. V was clipped by 5 bases and J by 6 bases, with 7 bases between them. CDR3 protein: CASSPVAGELFF. CDR3 DNA: TGTGCCAGCAGCCCGGTGGCCGGGGAGCTGTTTTTT.

The chain uses TRBV11-1 and TRBJ2-1, with D hard to call. V lost 3 bases and J 7 bases, leaving 7 bases between the germline ends. Germline V gene lookup returns CDR1 SGHAT and CDR2 FQDESV (reference sequence). CDR3 length: 12 residues. The CDR3, as DNA: TGTGCCAGCAGCTTTGGGGTAAATGAGCAGTTCTTC. Protein sequence: CASSFGVNEQFF.

This clone was picked up a small number of times. This chain uses TRBV19 with TRBJ2-5; D is unresolved. CDR3 length: 12 amino acids. The V end was cut by 4 bases, the J end by 3 bases, with 6 bases between. Germline-derived CDR1 and CDR2 are LNHDA and SQIVND (reference sequence). The CDR3 sequence: CASSSEKETQYF. DNA for the CDR3: TGTGCCAGTAGTAGCGAAAAAGAGACCCAGTACTTC.

The rearrangement joins TRBV6-5 to TRBJ2-7; 9 bases fit TRBD1. With V trimmed by 7 bases and J by 7 bases, 11 bases remained unmatched. The CDR3 covers 14 residues. Germline CDR1 MNHEY, CDR2 SVGAGI. In DNA form, the CDR3 reads TGTGCCAGCACCCGCGGGACAGGGTTAACGGAGCAGTACTTC. Its translation is CASTRGTGLTEQYF.

This chain uses TRBV4-1 with TRBJ2-5, with TRBD2 as a possible D gene (5 bases). The length of the CDR3 is 14 residues. The V gene lost 4 bases and the J gene lost 3 bases, with 12 bases spanning the gap. Looked up from germline, CDR1 is MGHRA and CDR2 is YSYEKL. Here the CDR3 reads CASSRGGSEETQYF. As DNA, the CDR3 is TGCGCCAGCAGCCGTGGAGGTAGCGAAGAGACCCAGTACTTC.

This chain connects TRBV6-6 to TRBJ1-1; D is uncertain. V shed 4 bases and J shed 4 bases, with 10 bases lying between them. The V gene's germline CDR1 is MNHNY and CDR2 SVGAGI (reference sequence). The CDR3 contains 13 residues. CDR3 in DNA: TGTGCCAGCAGTTTATTAGAGAGCACTGAAGCTTTCTTT. As protein: CASSLLESTEAFF.

The V and J genes are TRBV7-2 and TRBJ1-4; TRBD1 matches 8 bases. Germline CDR1 reads SGHTA; CDR2 reads FQGNSA. This CDR3 is built from 15 residues. J was trimmed by 6 bases and V by 2 bases; bases with no gene match: 5. The CDR3 spells CASSLTGGRDEKLFF. The CDR3 DNA reads TGTGCCAGCAGCTTAACAGGGGGGAGGGATGAAAAACTGTTTTTT. Using reference TRBV7-2 and TRBJ1-4 for the parts outside the CDR3, the full variable domain is GAGVSQSPSNKVTEKGKDVELRCDPISGHTALYWYRQSLGQGLEFLIYFQGNSAPDKSGLPSDRFSAERTGGSVSTLTIQRTQQEDSAVYLCASSLTGGRDEKLFFGSGTQLSVL.

This clone occurred a few times. The chain joins TRBV2 to TRBJ1-5, with 9 bases fitting TRBD1. This CDR3 is built from 13 residues. CDR1 SNHLY and CDR2 FYNNEI come from the germline V gene. Trimming cost V 4 bases and J 6 bases; bases outside gene matches: 1. CDR3: CASSGQGVQPQHF. For the CDR3, the DNA is TGTGCCAGCAGTGGACAGGGGGTTCAGCCCCAGCATTTT.

This clone was detected a few times. This rearrangement joins TRBV7-8 to TRBJ1-5; TRBD1 matches 7 bases. The V and J ends lost 6 bases and 7 bases, in that order; junction bases with no gene match: 9. The CDR3 consists of 14 residues. The germline V gene encodes CDR1 SGHVS and CDR2 FQNEAQ. In nucleotides, the CDR3 is TGTGCCAGCAGTAATAGACAGGGATGGCAGCCCCAGCATTTT. Protein product: CASSNRQGWQPQHF.

V gene TRBV11-2 combines with J gene TRBJ1-3; no clear D gene. Germline V gives CDR1 SGHAT, CDR2 FQNNGV. The V end lost 5 bases, the J end lost 4 bases, and 12 bases lay between the germline ends. This CDR3 spans 14 amino acids. In DNA, the CDR3 is TGTGCCAGCAGCCCCGCTATGAGGGGAAACACCATATATTTT. As protein: CASSPAMRGNTIYF.

The chain has TRBV7-7 and TRBJ1-3; a weak D match, TRBD1 (6 bases). Germline lookup yields CDR1 SSHAT and CDR2 FNYEAQ (reference sequence). This CDR3 contains 15 residues. V was cut by 5 bases and J by 4 bases, with 15 bases left in between. The CDR3 here is CASSVSFGGGNTIYF. DNA of the CDR3: TGTGCCAGCAGCGTTAGCTTCGGGGGCGGAAACACCATATATTTT. Using reference TRBV7-7 and TRBJ1-3 for the parts outside the CDR3, the full variable domain is GAGVSQSPRYKVTKRGQDVTLRCDPISSHATLYWYQQALGQGPEFLTYFNYEAQPDKSGLPSDRFSAERPEGSISTLTIQRTEQRDSAMYRCASSVSFGGGNTIYFGEGSWLTVV.

DNA of the CDR3: TGTGCCAGCAGTCGGACTCGGGATACGCAGTATTTT. Protein product: CASSRTRDTQYF. The genes are TRBV13 and TRBJ2-3, with D possibly TRBD2 on 5 matching bases. This CDR3 is built from 12 residues. V lost 6 bases and J lost 6, with 10 bases in between. Germline loops: CDR1 PRHDT, CDR2 FYEKMQ (reference sequence).

The chain recombines TRBV7-2 with TRBJ1-2, with D uncertain. The germline V gene has CDR1 SGHTA and CDR2 FQGNSA. This CDR3 comprises 11 residues. The V gene lost 1 base and the J gene lost 3 bases, with 0 bases spanning the gap. The CDR3 DNA reads TGTGCCAGCAGCTTAGACTATGGCTACACCTTC. Its translation is CASSLDYGYTF.

The rearrangement uses TRBV29-1 and TRBJ2-6, with D possibly TRBD2 on 5 matching bases. Trimming left V 7 bases short and J 0 bases short, with 13 bases between. This CDR3 is built from 15 residues. Germline assignment: CDR1 SQVTM and CDR2 ANQGSEA. CDR3 sequence reads: CSAGGLPSGANVLTF. Written as DNA, the CDR3 is TGCAGCGCTGGCGGGCTGCCCTCTGGGGCCAACGTCCTGACTTTC.

The gene calls are TRBV5-4 and TRBJ1-1; D is ambiguous. CDR1 is SGHNT, CDR2 YYREEE, per germline (reference sequence). V was cut by 0 bases and J by 7 bases, with 13 bases left in between. The CDR3 has 14 amino acids. The CDR3 loop is CASSLVSEGNEAFF. The DNA for the CDR3 is TGTGCCAGCAGCTTGGTGTCAGAGGGTAATGAAGCTTTCTTT.

This chain uses TRBV30 with TRBJ1-1, with D unresolved. There are 13 residues in the CDR3. The V end lost 5 bases, the J end lost 3 bases, and 13 bases lay between the germline ends. CDR1 is GTSNPN, CDR2 SVGIG, per germline (reference sequence). CDR3 sequence: CAWASDGDTEAFF. The DNA for the CDR3 is TGTGCCTGGGCTTCGGACGGGGACACTGAAGCTTTCTTT.

This clone was picked up a small number of times. The chain uses TRBV5-5 and TRBJ1-4; a weak D match, TRBD1 (6 bases). This CDR3 is 13 amino acids long. Trimming pared 5 bases from V and 5 bases from J, leaving 10 bases between. CDR1 is SGHKS, CDR2 YYEKEE, per germline (reference sequence). The CDR3 is CASREGGNEKLFF. CDR3 DNA: TGTGCCAGCAGGGAAGGGGGGAATGAAAAACTGTTTTTT.

The rearrangement links TRBV7-2 to TRBJ2-3; 10 nucleotides match TRBD2. Germline V gives CDR1 SGHTA, CDR2 FQGNSA. The CDR3 runs 17 residues. V gave up 1 base and J gave up 4 bases; unmatched junction bases: 8. Here the CDR3 DNA reads TGTGCCAGCAGCTTAGATGGTAGGCTAGCGGGAGCAGATACGCAGTATTTT. Encoded protein: CASSLDGRLAGADTQYF.

The V and J genes are TRBV7-2 and TRBJ2-7; D uncertain. Germline CDR1 and CDR2: SGHTA and FQGNSA. The CDR3 is 11 amino acids. Trimming removed 0 bases at V and 5 bases at J, with 2 bases between. CDR3 DNA sequence: TGTGCCAGCAGCTTAGCACACGAGCAGTACTTC. Residues: CASSLAHEQYF.

This clone was seen just once. The chain joins TRBV11-2 to TRBJ1-1; tentatively, D is TRBD1 (5 bases). Trimming removed 3 bases from V and 4 bases from J, with 12 bases in between. The CDR3 contains 14 residues. CDR1 SGHAT and CDR2 FQNNGV come from the germline V gene. DNA of the CDR3: TGTGCCAGCAGCTTCCAGGGTGGTGGCACTGAAGCTTTCTTT. As protein: CASSFQGGGTEAFF.

The gene calls are TRBV28 and TRBJ1-4; 8 nucleotides agree with TRBD1. CDR3 length equals 13 residues. Trimming took 6 bases from V and 13 from J; bases not matched to a gene: 10. Germline CDR1 reads MDHEN; CDR2 reads SYDVKM. The CDR3 is CASRATGTGLLFF. CDR3 bases: TGTGCCAGCAGAGCTACCGGGACAGGTTTACTGTTTTTT.

The gene calls are TRBV2 and TRBJ1-4; 8 bases agree with TRBD1. The V gene end was trimmed by 7 bases and the J gene end by 1 base; junction bases not matched to a gene: 8. The CDR3 is 16 amino acids. Germline V gene lookup returns CDR1 SNHLY and CDR2 FYNNEI. The CDR3 sequence is CASTIPGQGTNEKLFF. CDR3 sequence (DNA): TGTGCCAGCACAATTCCAGGACAGGGAACTAATGAAAAACTGTTTTTT.

This chain connects TRBV29-1 to TRBJ2-7, with D perhaps TRBD1 (6 bases). Germline V gene lookup returns CDR1 SQVTM and CDR2 ANQGSEA. Trimming took 6 bases from V and 3 from J, leaving 12 bases between them. CDR3 length: 12 residues. CDR3 bases: TGCAGCGTGGACAGTGAGGGCTACGAGCAGTACTTC. Translated: CSVDSEGYEQYF.

The chain links TRBV4-2 to TRBJ1-6; unclear D gene. Trimming pared 5 bases from V and 5 bases from J, leaving 4 bases between. This CDR3 region has 12 residues. From germline, CDR1 is LGHNA and CDR2 YNFKEQ. The CDR3 loop is CASSFNNSPLHF. DNA of the CDR3: TGTGCCAGCAGCTTCAATAATTCACCCCTCCACTTT.

The chain is built from TRBV4-3 and TRBJ2-7; D gene uncertain. Trimming removed 5 bases at V and 5 bases at J, with 19 bases between. The CDR3 loop spans 15 amino acids. Germline CDR1 LGHNA, CDR2 YSLEER. CDR3 bases: TGCGCCAGCAGCTCCTCCCTAGTCGTTAGTCACGAGCAGTACTTC. It encodes CASSSSLVVSHEQYF.

This clone was seen only a few times. The chain carries TRBV20-1 and TRBJ1-2; D is undetermined. The V gene's germline CDR1 is DFQATT and CDR2 SNEGSKA (reference sequence). There are 11 residues in the CDR3. The V end was cut by 0 bases, the J end by 12 bases, with 11 bases between. This CDR3 is CSAREVWRHTF. DNA of the CDR3: TGCAGTGCTAGAGAAGTCTGGAGACACACCTTC.